This TCR beta chain appears in the sequencing data of a study of cytomegalovirus exposure and HLA in healthy donors. CDR1 is MGHDK and CDR2 is SYGVNS in the germline V gene. This CDR3 comprises 16 residues. The V gene end was trimmed by 3 bases and the J gene end by 6 bases; junction bases not matched to a gene: 9. To note about this clone: As yet, its antigen is unknown.

Study-wide findings and caveats: As was reported, the classifier diagnosed cytomegalovirus status with high specificity and sensitivity. According to a subsequent analysis, TCR clusters identified in the first cohort showed a tendency to co-occur across the roughly 120 validation repertoires.

A 120-subject validation cohort, separate from the roughly 670-subject first cohort, supplied the donors. Using immunoSEQ multiplex PCR, the repertoire was profiled, and TCRdb retains in-frame clones only, with some absent. The sample has about 78,000 clones, 95% to 97% seen once; the top ten hold 1.6%. Specimen: PBMCs. The source is a man younger than 35 in good health and CMV-seropositive. V usage is TRBV25-1 and J usage is TRBJ2-2; 8 bases are shared with TRBD2. The CDR3 region is CASSDEAGVFAGELFF. CDR3 nucleotides: TGTGCCAGCAGTGACGAAGCGGGAGTATTCGCCGGGGAGCTGTTTTTT.